This record looks at one TCR beta chain sequence and its context. Its antigen is as yet unknown. A junction boundary mismatches the germline segment, possibly from a read error. The data belong to a study of cytomegalovirus exposure and HLA in healthy donors. General study findings and limits: CMV antigen specificity was confirmed in vitro for a few CMV-associated chains. According to a subsequent analysis, TCR clusters from the first cohort were inclined to appear together in the 120 validation repertoires. The study designated fewer than 200 TCR beta chains cytomegalovirus-associated.

CDR1 and CDR2 from the germline V gene are SGHRS and YFSETQ. The CDR3 totals 17 residues. Sequencing was performed with immunoSEQ multiplex PCR; in TCRdb, only in-frame clones are kept and a portion is missing. This sample has about 180,000 clones, with around nine tenths found just once. Donors came from a validation cohort of over a hundred subjects, distinct from the first 666-subject cohort. This receptor was taken from a young man in good health and CMV-seropositive. The sample consisted of PBMCs. The chain links TRBV5-1 to TRBJ2-3; tentative D call: TRBD1 (6 bases). This CDR3 reads CASSLSSTPSGAETQYF. The CDR3 DNA sequence: TGCGCCAGCAGTCTTTCCTCGACCCCATCAGGGGCAGAAACGCAGTATTTT. Based on the CDR3 plus reference TRBV5-1 and TRBJ2-3, the full variable domain is KAGVTQTPRYLIKTRGQQVTLSCSPISGHRSVSWYQQTPGQGLQFLFEYFSETQRNKGNFPGRFSGRQFSNSRSEMNVSTLELGDSALYLCASSLSSTPSGAETQYFGPGTRLTVL.